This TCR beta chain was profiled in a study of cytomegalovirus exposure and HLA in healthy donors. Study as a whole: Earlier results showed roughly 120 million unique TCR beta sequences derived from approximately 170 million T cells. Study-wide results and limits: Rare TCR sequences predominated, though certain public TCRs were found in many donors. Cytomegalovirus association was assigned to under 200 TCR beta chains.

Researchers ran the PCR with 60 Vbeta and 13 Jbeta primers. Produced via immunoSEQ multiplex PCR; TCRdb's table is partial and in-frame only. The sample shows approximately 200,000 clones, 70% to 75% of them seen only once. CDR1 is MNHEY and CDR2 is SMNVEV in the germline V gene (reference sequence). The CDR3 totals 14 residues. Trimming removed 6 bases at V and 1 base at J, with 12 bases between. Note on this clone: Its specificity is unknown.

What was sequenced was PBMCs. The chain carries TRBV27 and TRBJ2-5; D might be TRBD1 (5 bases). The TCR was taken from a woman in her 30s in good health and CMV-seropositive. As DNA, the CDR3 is TGTGCCAGCAGCGTACAGGACCGCCAAGAGACCCAGTACTTC. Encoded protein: CASSVQDRQETQYF.